Below, one T cell receptor (beta chain) is given with its context. Its antigen remains unknown. TCRdb independently ran MiXCR on the reads; one entry per CDR3 protein. The top ten hold about 4.5% of the sample, which has a few hundred thousand distinct CDR3 sequences, 8% to 9.5% seen once. This CDR3 has 12 residues. The V gene's germline CDR1 is MNHEY and CDR2 SVGAGI. V was pared by 4 bases and J by 9 bases, with 12 bases between. This entry belongs to a study of T cell repertoires in cytomegalovirus infection. About the research overall: CMV infection plus the matching HLA type was flagged by public TCR beta signatures. General study points: Clonotype analysis showed dominance of the ex vivo response by HLA-C-restricted CMV-specific TCR beta clonotypes.

The chain is built from TRBV6-5 and TRBJ1-1; no reliable D call. This receptor was taken from a human donor in good health (CMV status not recorded). Some clones in this sample may be carry-over from other donors' samples. The source material was PBMCs. The CDR3 loop reads CASSSGSSQAFF. CDR3 sequence (DNA): TGTGCCAGCAGTTCCGGGTCTTCTCAAGCTTTCTTT.